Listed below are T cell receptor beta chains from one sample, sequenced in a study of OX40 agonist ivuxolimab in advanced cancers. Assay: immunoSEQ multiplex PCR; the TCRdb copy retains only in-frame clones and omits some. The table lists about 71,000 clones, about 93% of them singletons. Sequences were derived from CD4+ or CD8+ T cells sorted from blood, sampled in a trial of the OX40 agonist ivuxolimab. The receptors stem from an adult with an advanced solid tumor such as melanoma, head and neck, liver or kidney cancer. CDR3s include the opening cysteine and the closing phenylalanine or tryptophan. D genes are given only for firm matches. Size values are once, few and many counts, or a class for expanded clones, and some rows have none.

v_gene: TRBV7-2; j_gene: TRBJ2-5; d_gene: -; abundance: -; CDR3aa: CASSLWYGETQYF; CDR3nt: TGTGCCAGCAGCTTATGGTATGGGGAGACCCAGTACTTC
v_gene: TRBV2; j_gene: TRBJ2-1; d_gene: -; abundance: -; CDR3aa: CASSDHSLVYNEQFF; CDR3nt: TGTGCCAGCAGTGATCACTCCCTGGTTTACAATGAGCAGTTCTTC
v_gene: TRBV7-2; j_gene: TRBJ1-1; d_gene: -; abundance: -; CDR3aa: CASIRRGVWAFF; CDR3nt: TGTGCCAGCATTCGCCGGGGGGTTTGGGCTTTCTTT
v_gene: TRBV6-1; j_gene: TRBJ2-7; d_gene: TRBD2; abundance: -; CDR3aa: CASSEGGTTYEQYF; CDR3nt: TGTGCCAGCAGTGAGGGAGGGACTACCTACGAGCAGTACTTC
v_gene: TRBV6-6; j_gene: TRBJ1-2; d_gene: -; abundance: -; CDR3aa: CASSSSFGYGYTF; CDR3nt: TGTGCCAGCAGTTCGTCTTTTGGCTATGGCTACACCTTC
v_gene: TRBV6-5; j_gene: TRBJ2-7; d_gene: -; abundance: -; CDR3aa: CASSYSKTGYEQYF; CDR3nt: TGTGCCAGCAGTTACTCGAAGACAGGCTACGAGCAGTACTTC
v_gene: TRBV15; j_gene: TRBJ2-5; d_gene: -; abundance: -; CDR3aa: CATSPLRQETQYF; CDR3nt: TGTGCCACCAGCCCCCTAAGACAAGAGACCCAGTACTTC
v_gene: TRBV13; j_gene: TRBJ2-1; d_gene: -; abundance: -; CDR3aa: CASSLRQWPGREGHGNEQFF; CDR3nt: TGTGCCAGCAGCTTGAGACAGTGGCCGGGCCGAGAGGGCCATGGTAATGAGCAGTTCTTC
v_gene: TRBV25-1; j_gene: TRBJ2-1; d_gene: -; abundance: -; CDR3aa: CASSEYRPHNEQFF; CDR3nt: TGTGCCAGCAGTGAATATAGACCCCACAATGAGCAGTTCTTC
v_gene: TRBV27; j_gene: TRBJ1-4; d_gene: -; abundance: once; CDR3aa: CASSFWGTNEKLFF; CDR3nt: TGTGCCAGCAGCTTCTGGGGGACTAATGAAAAACTGTTTTTT
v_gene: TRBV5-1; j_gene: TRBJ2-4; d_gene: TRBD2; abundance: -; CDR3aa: CASSPPRGLADIAKNIQYF; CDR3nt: TGCGCCAGCAGCCCGCCCAGGGGACTAGCGGATATAGCCAAAAACATTCAGTACTTC
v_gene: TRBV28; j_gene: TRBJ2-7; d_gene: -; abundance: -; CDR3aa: CASSLWPPGEVGHEQYF; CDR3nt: TGTGCCAGCAGTTTATGGCCACCAGGGGAGGTTGGCCACGAGCAGTACTTC
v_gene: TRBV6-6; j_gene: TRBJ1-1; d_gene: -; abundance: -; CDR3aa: CASSYSLGAEAFF; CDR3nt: TGTGCCAGCAGTTACTCATTGGGGGCTGAAGCTTTCTTT
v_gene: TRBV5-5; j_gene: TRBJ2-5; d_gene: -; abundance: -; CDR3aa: CASSFSLGGGETQYF; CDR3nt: TGTGCCAGCAGCTTTTCCCTGGGAGGAGGGGAGACCCAGTACTTC
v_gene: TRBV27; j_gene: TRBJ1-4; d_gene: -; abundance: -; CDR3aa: CASSSLLGPNEKLFF; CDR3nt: TGTGCCAGCAGCTCCTTGCTGGGGCCTAATGAAAAACTGTTTTTT
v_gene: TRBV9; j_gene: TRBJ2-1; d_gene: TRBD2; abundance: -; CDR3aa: CASSVEGASGRGEQFF; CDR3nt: TGTGCCAGCAGCGTAGAGGGGGCGAGCGGGAGGGGTGAGCAGTTCTTC
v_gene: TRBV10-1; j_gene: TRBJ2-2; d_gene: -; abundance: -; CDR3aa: CASSESGKKRSGELFF; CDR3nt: TGCGCCAGCAGTGAGTCGGGAAAGAAGAGGAGCGGGGAGCTGTTTTTT
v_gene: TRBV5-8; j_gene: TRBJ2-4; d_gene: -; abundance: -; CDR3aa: CASSFRPRAKNIQYF; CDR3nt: TGTGCCAGCAGCTTTCGACCAAGGGCCAAAAACATTCAGTACTTC
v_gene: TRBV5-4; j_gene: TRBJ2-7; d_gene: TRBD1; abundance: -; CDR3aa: CASSPGTGPSEQYF; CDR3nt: TGTGCCAGCAGCCCCGGGACAGGACCCTCCGAGCAGTACTTC
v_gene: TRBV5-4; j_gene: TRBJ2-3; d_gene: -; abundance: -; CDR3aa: CASSLEGGGRGTDTQYF; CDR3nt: TGTGCCAGCAGCTTGGAGGGCGGGGGCAGGGGCACAGATACGCAGTATTTT
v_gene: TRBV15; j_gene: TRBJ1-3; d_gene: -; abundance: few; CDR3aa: CATTLGLTPYSSGNTIYF; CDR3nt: TGTGCCACCACCTTGGGCTTGACTCCTTATTCCTCTGGAAACACCATATATTTT
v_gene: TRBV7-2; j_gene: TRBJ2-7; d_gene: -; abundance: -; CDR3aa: CASSLRGEQYF; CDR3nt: TGTGCCAGCAGCTTACGTGGCGAGCAGTACTTC
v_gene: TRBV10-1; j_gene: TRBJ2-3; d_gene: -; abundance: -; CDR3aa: CASSESASITDTQYF; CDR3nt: TGCGCCAGCAGTGAGTCGGCCAGTATCACAGATACGCAGTATTTT
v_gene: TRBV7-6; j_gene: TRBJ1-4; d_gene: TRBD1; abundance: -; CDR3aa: CASSSTGEAEKLFF; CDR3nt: TGTGCCAGCAGCTCCACAGGGGAGGCCGAAAAACTGTTTTTT
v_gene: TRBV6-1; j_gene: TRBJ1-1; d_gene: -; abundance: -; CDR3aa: CATSQKPWDTEAFF; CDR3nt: TGTGCCACCAGCCAAAAGCCCTGGGACACTGAAGCTTTCTTT
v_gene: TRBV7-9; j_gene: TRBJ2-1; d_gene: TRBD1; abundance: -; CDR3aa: CASSSSDRGYGSYNEQFF; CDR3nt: TGTGCCAGCAGCAGCTCGGACAGGGGGTATGGTTCCTACAATGAGCAGTTCTTC
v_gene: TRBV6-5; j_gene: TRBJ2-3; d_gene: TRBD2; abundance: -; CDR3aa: CATQGTSGITDTQYF; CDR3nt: TGTGCCACCCAGGGGACTAGCGGAATCACAGATACGCAGTATTTT
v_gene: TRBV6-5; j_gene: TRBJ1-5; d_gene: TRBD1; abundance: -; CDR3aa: CASSYSPPGGNQPQHF; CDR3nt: TGTGCCAGCAGTTACTCACCCCCAGGGGGAAATCAGCCCCAGCATTTT
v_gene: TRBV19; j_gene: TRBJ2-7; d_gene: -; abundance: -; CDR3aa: CASSIGPYEQYF; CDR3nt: TGTGCCAGTAGTATAGGCCCATACGAGCAGTACTTC
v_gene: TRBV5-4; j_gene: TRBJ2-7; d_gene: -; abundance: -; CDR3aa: CASSLDLYEQYF; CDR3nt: TGTGCCAGCAGCTTGGATCTGTACGAGCAGTACTTC
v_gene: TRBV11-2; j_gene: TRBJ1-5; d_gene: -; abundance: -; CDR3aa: CASSSTGSQPQHF; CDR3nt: TGTGCCAGCAGCTCCACAGGGAGTCAGCCCCAGCATTTT
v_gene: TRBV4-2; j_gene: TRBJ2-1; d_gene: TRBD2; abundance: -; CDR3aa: CASSQVGTSAFYNEQFF; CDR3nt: TGTGCCAGCAGCCAAGTTGGGACTAGCGCCTTTTACAATGAGCAGTTCTTC
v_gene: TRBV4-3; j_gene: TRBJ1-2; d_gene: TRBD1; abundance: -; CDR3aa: CASSHLIPGQGMNYGYTF; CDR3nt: TGCGCCAGCAGCCATTTAATACCGGGACAGGGTATGAACTATGGCTACACCTTC
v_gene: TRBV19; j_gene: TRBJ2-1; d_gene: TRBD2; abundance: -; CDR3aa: CASSPTSGNFNEQFF; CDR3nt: TGTGCCAGTAGCCCGACTAGCGGGAATTTCAATGAGCAGTTCTTC
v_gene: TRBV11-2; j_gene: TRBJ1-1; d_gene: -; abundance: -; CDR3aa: CASSSNTEAFF; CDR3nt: TGTGCCAGCAGCTCCAACACTGAAGCTTTCTTT
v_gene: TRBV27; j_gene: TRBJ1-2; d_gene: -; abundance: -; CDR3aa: CASSFRDTSYGYTF; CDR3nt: TGTGCCAGCAGTTTTCGGGACACCAGCTATGGCTACACCTTC
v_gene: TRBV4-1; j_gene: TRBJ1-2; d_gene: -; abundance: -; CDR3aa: CASSQDNLEINYGYTF; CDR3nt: TGCGCCAGCAGCCAAGATAATCTTGAGATTAACTATGGCTACACCTTC
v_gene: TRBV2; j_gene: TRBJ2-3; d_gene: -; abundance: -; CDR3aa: CASRGFVGGTSTDTQYF; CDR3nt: TGTGCCAGCAGGGGGTTTGTAGGGGGGACTAGCACAGATACGCAGTATTTT
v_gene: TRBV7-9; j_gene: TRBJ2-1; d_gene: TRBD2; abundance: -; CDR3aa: CASSSILAAYNEQFF; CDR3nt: TGTGCCAGCAGCTCCATCCTAGCGGCCTACAATGAGCAGTTCTTC
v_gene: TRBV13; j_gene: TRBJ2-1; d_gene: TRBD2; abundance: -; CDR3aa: CASSSPTSGEVKQFF; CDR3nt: TGTGCCAGCAGCTCACCGACTAGCGGGGAGGTAAAGCAGTTCTTC
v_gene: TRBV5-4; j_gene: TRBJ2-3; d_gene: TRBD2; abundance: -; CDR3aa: CASSLRGGVLAVLSTDTQYF; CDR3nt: TGTGCCAGCAGCTTGAGGGGAGGGGTACTAGCGGTACTTAGCACAGATACGCAGTATTTT
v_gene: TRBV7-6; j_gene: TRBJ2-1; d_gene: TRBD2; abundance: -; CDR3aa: CASSGASGGNAIEQFF; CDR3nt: TGTGCCAGCAGCGGGGCTAGCGGGGGGAATGCGATAGAGCAGTTCTTC